This T cell receptor (beta chain) is from a study of blood T cell repertoires in COVID-19 (dated by TCRdb to about 2020). Study-wide context: Samples covering the acute and convalescent phases of COVID-19 were provided by collaborators in the United States, Italy and Spain. The prospective study material was composed of cDNA or gDNA derived from T cells, B-cell-depleted T cells, or PBMCs. Subjects who had been exposed to COVID-19, were actively infected with it, or had recovered from it provided the deeply sampled blood TCRbeta repertoires that made up the dataset. The repertoires were released in a freely available public database intended as a resource for research on the immune response to SARS-CoV-2. Samples were obtained from the ongoing ImmuneRACE study (first 160 participants) and from over 1,000 subjects provided by 6 global collaborators. The sample metadata nearly always contained a de-identified subject ID, COVID-19 status, age in years and sex. HLA class I and class II types, where available, came from metadata supplied by the sample provider rather than from assay-based typing.

V is pruned by 2 bases and J by 4 bases, leaving 6 bases of the junction without a gene match. CDR1 MNHEY and CDR2 SVGEGT were looked up in the germline V gene. The CDR3 goes from the cysteine to the phenylalanine over 15 residues. Of all the DNA, just the CDR3 is kept, 45 bases in frame from base 1. TCRbeta CDR3 regions were amplified from genomic DNA by means of the immunoSEQ Assay, a bias-controlled multiplex PCR. For the original study's pipeline: The number of nucleated cells in each sample was estimated from the amplification of reference gene primers within the assay. Sequence reads were collapsed and filtered to measure the absolute abundance of every unique TCRbeta CDR3 rearrangement. Productive Simpson clonality was computed per sample as the square root of Simpson's diversity index over productive rearrangements. TCRdb's version of the immuneACCESS table is confined to in-frame rearrangements and falls short of the full clone set. An unresolved V gene accounts for under half of the shortfall where checked; the remainder is of unknown origin. The V and J calls and clone size were taken over from that table, and D and trimming were inferred from the DNA. The sample table lists a few hundred thousand clones, around 83% of them with a count of one. Of the sample, about 2% is held by the ten largest clones.

A second Seattle source provided samples from volunteer blood donors who had recovered from COVID-19. Each collaborating institution followed its own protocols to collect whole blood in K2EDTA tubes. Collaborator samples were shipped for TCRbeta analysis as frozen whole blood, isolated PBMCs, or DNA extracted from either sample type. Concerning this clone itself: Its antigen is unknown. No much larger clonotype is one base removed from it; base qualities were not supplied.

The paper's findings and limits, for the study overall: How much clinical and demographic metadata was included differed by source and by participant, and the metadata was provided uncurated.

Sequenced: peripheral blood. This receptor was obtained from a middle-aged man who had recovered from COVID-19. The receptor chain draws on TRBV6-2 or TRBV6-3 and TRBJ2-5; 8 bases in the middle match TRBD2. The CDR3 protein sequence reads: CASSYHKGLGETQYF. The DNA sequence reads TGTGCCAGCAGTTACCATAAGGGACTAGGAGAGACCCAGTACTTC.